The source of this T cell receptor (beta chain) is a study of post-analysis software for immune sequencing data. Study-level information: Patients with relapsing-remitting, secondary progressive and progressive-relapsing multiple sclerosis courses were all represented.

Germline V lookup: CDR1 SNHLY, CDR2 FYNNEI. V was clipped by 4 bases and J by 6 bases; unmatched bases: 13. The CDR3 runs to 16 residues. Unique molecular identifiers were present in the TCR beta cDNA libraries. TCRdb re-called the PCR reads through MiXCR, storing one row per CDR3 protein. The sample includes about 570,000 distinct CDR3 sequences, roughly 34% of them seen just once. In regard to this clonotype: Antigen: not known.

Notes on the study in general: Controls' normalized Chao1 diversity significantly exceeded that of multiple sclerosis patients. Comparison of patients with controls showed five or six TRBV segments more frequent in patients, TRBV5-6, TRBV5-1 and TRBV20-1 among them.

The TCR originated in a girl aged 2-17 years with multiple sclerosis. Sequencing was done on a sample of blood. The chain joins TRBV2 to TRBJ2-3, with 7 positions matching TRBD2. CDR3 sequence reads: CASSGAGTTWGDTQYF. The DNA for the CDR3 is TGTGCCAGCAGTGGGGCTGGGACTACATGGGGGGATACGCAGTATTTT.